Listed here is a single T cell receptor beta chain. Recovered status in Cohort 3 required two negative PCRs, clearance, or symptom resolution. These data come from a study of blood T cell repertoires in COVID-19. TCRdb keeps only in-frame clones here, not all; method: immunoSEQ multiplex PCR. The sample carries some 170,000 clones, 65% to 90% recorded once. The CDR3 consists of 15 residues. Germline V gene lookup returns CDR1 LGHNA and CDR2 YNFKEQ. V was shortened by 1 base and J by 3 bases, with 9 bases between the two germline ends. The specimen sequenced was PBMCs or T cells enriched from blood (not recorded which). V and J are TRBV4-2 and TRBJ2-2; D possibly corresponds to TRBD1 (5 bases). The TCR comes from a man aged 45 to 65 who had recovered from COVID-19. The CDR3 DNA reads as TGTGCCAGCAGCCAAGCCCAGGGCGACACCGGGGAGCTGTTTTTT. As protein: CASSQAQGDTGELFF.